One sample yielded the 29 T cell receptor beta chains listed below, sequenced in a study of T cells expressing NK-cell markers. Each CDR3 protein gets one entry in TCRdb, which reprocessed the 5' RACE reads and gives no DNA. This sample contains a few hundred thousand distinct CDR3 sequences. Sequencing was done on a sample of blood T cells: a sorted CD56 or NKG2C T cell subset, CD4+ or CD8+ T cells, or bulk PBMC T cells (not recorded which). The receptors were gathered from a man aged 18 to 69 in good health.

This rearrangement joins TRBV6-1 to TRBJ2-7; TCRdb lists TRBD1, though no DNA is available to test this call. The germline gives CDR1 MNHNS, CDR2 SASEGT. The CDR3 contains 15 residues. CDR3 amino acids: CASSEPGQPPYEQYF.

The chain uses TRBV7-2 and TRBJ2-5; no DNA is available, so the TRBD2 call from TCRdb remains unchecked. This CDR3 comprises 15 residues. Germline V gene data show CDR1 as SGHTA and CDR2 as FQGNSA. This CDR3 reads CASSLGYLARETQYF.

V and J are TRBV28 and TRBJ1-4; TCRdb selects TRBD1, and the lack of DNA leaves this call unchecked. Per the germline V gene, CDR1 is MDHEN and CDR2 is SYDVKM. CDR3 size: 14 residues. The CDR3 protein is CASSGEGGNEKLFF.

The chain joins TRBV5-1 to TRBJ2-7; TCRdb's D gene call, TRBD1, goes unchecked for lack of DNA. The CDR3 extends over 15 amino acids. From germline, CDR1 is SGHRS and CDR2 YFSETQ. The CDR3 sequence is CASSLTTGREYEQYF.

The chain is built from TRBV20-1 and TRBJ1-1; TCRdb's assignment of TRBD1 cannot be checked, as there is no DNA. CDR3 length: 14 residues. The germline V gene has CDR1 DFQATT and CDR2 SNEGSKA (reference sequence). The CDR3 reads CSAGRIGGITEAFF.

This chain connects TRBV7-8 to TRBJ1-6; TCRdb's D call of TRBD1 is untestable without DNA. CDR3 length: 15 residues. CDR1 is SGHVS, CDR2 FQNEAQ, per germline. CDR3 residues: CASRRTELVNSPLHF.

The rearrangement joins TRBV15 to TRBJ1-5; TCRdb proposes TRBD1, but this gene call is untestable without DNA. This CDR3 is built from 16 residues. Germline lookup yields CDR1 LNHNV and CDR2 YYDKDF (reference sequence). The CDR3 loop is CATSREVGPSNQPQHF.

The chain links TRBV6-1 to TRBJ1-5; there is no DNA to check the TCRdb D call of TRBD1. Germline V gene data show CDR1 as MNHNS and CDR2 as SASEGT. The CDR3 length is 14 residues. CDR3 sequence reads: CASSATGAVRPQHF.

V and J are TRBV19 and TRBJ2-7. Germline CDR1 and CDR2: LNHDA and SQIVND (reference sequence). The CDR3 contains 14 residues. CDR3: CASSQSRASYEQYF.

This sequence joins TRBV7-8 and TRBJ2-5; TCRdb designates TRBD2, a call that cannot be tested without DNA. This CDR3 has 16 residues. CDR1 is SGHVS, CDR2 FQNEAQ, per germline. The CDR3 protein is CASSFRRLPSGETQYF.

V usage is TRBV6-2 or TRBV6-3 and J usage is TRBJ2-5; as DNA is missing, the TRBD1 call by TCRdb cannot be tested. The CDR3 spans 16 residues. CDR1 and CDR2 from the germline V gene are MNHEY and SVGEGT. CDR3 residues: CASRGRGQFVQETQYF.

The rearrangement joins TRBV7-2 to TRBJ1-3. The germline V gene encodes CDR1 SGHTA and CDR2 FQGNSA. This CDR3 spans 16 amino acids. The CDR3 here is CASSLYGGNSGNTIYF.

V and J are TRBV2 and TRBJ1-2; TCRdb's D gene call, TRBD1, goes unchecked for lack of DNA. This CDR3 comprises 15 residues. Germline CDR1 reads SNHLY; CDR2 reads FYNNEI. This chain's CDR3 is CASNPGQVSFYGYTF.

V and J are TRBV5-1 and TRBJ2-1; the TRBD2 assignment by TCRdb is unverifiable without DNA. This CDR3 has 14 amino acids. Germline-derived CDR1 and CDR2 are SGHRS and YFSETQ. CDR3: CASSGTTRNNEQFF.

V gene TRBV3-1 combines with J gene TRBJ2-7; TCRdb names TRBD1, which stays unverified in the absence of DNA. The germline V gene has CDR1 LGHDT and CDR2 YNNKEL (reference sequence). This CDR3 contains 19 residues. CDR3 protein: CASSQGTGFEPGGSYEQYF.

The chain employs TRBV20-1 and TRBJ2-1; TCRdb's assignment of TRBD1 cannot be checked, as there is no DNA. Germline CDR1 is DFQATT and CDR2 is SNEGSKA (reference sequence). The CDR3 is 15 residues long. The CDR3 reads CSAPDKSSSYNEQFF.

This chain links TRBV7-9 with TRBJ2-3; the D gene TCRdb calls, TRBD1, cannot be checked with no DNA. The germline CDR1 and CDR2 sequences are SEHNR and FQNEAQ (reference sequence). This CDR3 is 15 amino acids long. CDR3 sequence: CASSSPVGAADTQYF. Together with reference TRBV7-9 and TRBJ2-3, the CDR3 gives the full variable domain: DTGVSQNPRHKITKRGQNVTFRCDPISEHNRLYWYRQTLGQGPEFLTYFQNEAQLEKSRLLSDRFSAERPKGSFSTLEIQRTEQGDSAMYLCASSSPVGAADTQYFGPGTRLTVL.

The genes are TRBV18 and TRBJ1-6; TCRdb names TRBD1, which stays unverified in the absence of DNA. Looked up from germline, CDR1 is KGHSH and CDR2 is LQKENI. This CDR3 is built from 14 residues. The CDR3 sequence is CASSKQGMDSPLHF. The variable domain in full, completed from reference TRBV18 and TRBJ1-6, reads NAGVMQNPRHLVRRRGQEARLRCSPMKGHSHVYWYRQLPEEGLKFMVYLQKENIIDESGMPKERFSAEFPKEGPSILRIQQVVRGDSAAYFCASSKQGMDSPLHFGNGTRLTVT.

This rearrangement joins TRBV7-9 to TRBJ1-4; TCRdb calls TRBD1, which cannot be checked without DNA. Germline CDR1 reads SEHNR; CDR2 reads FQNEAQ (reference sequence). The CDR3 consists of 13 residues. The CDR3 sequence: CAGRGQGNEKLFF.

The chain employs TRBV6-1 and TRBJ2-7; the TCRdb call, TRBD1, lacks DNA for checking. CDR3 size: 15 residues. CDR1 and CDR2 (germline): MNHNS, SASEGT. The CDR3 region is CASSPRPGQGEEQYF.

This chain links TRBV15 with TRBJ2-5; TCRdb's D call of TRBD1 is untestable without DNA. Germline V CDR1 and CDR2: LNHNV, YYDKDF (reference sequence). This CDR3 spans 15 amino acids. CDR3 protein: CATSRDQGGSETQYF.

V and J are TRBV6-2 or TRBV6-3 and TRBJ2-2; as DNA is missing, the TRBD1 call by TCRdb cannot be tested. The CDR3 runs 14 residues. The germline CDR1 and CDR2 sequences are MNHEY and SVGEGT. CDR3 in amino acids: CATRRRVDTGELFF.

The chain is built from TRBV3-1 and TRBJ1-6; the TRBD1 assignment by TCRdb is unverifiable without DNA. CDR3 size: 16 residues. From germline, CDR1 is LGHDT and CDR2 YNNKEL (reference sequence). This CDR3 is CASSQGPTGTGSPLHF.

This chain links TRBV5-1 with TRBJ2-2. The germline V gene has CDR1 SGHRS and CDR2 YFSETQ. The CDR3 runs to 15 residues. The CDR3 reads CASSFGVSNTGELFF.

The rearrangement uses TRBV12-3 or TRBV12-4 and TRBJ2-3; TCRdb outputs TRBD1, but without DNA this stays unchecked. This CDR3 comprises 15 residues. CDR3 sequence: CASSTSTGSTDTQYF.

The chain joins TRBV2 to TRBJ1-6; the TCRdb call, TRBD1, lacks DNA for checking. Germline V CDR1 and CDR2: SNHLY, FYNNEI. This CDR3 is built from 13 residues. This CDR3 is CASRDRERRPLHF.

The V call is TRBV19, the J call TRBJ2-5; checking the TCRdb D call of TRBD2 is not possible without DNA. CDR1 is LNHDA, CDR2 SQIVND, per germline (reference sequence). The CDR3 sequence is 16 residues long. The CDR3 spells CASTTNGRSGQETQYF.

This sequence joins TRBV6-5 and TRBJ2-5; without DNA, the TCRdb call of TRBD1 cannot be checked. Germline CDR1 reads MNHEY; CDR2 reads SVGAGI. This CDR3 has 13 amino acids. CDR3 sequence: CASSSRGKRTQYF.

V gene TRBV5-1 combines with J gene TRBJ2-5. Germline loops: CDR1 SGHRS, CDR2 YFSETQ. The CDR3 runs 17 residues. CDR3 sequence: CASSLGSLGAHQETQYF.